The clone carrying this T cell receptor (beta chain) came up many times. The sample belongs to a study of T cell repertoires in cytomegalovirus infection. The V gene lost 5 bases and the J gene lost 4 bases, with 11 bases spanning the gap. The CDR3 extends over 14 amino acids. The germline V gene has CDR1 SGHTA and CDR2 FQGTGA. TCRdb re-derived calls from the reads in MiXCR, one entry per CDR3 protein. The sample yields fewer than 200,000 distinct CDR3 sequences, roughly 14% seen once. The chain combines TRBV7-3 with TRBJ2-2, with D possibly being TRBD1 or TRBD2 (5 bases each). The sequence derives from a human donor in good health (CMV status not recorded). Some clones in this sample may be carry-over from other donors' samples. Sequences were obtained from PBMCs. In nucleotides, the CDR3 is TGTGCCAGCAGCGCCGAGGGGAGCACCGGGGAGCTGTTTTTT. It yields the protein CASSAEGSTGELFF.